The rows below give T cell receptor beta chains drawn from one sample of a study of shared clonotypes between healthy human individuals. Assay used: immunoSEQ multiplex PCR; TCRdb lists only in-frame clones, some missing. The table lists some 500,000 clones, almost 97% of them singletons. Sequenced sample: naive CD4+ T cells sorted from blood. All receptors come from a woman younger than 45 in good health. The CDR3 runs from the conserved cysteine through the conserved F or W. D genes are given only for firm matches. Size values are once, few and many counts, or a class for expanded clones, and some rows have none.

>13|TRBV5-1|.|TRBJ1-4|.
CASSLGLNEKLFF
TGCGCCAGCAGCTTGGGACTCAATGAAAAACTGTTTTTT
>13|TRBV29-1|TRBD2|TRBJ2-5|.
CSVSRTSGETQYF
TGCAGCGTTTCCCGGACTAGCGGGGAGACCCAGTACTTC
>15|TRBV28|.|TRBJ1-2|once
CASSPQVGANYGYTF
TGTGCCAGCAGTCCCCAGGTGGGGGCTAACTATGGCTACACCTTC
>12|TRBV30|TRBD1|TRBJ2-7|.
CAWNRGGIEQYF
TGTGCCTGGAACAGGGGTGGGATCGAGCAGTACTTC
>17|TRBV28|TRBD2|TRBJ2-1|.
CASSDSGRAFSYNEQFF
TGTGCCAGCTCCGACTCCGGGAGGGCCTTTTCCTACAATGAGCAGTTCTTC
>13|TRBV29-1|.|TRBJ2-5|.
CSVDLGQKETQYF
TGCAGCGTTGATTTGGGCCAAAAAGAGACCCAGTACTTC
>19|TRBV12-2|.|TRBJ2-1|.
CASRLGGAWGSTAYNEQFF
TGTGCAAGTCGCTTAGGAGGGGCGTGGGGGAGCACGGCCTACAATGAGCAGTTCTTC
>14|TRBV6-5|.|TRBJ2-1|once
CASKPGSGGNEQFF
TGTGCCAGCAAACCCGGGAGTGGGGGCAATGAGCAGTTCTTC
>13|TRBV6-1|TRBD1|TRBJ2-7|.
CASSVRQGHEQYF
TGTGCCAGCAGTGTGAGACAGGGCCACGAGCAGTACTTC
>16|TRBV19|TRBD1|TRBJ1-5|once
CASIHTPGQGNQPQHF
TGTGCCAGTATCCACACACCGGGACAGGGCAATCAGCCCCAGCATTTT
>15|TRBV5-1|TRBD2|TRBJ2-7|.
CASSLAGPSGREQYF
TGCGCCAGCAGCTTGGCCGGGCCTAGCGGTCGCGAGCAGTACTTC
>14|TRBV28|.|TRBJ2-7|.
CASSFTQGTYEQYF
TGTGCCAGCAGTTTCACCCAGGGTACCTACGAGCAGTACTTC
>14|TRBV28|.|TRBJ2-5|.
CASSFPRDQETQYF
TGTGCCAGCAGTTTCCCCAGGGATCAAGAGACCCAGTACTTC
>15|TRBV5-1|TRBD1|TRBJ2-7|once
CASTMAGQGAWEQYF
TGCGCCAGCACGATGGCCGGACAGGGGGCGTGGGAGCAGTACTTC
>18|TRBV21-1|.|TRBJ2-4|.
CAGYGRGTPYLAKNIQYF
TGTGCCGGCTATGGAAGGGGCACCCCCTATTTAGCCAAAAACATTCAGTACTTC
>17|TRBV16|TRBD1|TRBJ1-1|.
CASSQSGRGRLNTEAFF
TGTGCCAGCAGCCAATCGGGTAGGGGGCGGTTGAACACTGAAGCTTTCTTT
>14|TRBV5-6|.|TRBJ2-7|.
CASSAGYGTYEQYF
TGTGCCAGCAGCGCCGGGTACGGGACTTACGAGCAGTACTTC
>17|TRBV19|.|TRBJ2-2|.
CASSIVEGTFGTGELFF
TGTGCCAGTAGTATAGTGGAGGGAACCTTCGGGACCGGGGAGCTGTTTTTT
>13|TRBV9|.|TRBJ2-1|.
CASSVGNYNEQFF
TGTGCCAGCAGCGTAGGGAACTACAATGAGCAGTTCTTC
>13|TRBV28|TRBD2|TRBJ2-7|.
CASAGGAGSRQYF
TGTGCCAGCGCCGGGGGGGCAGGATCGCGGCAGTACTTC
>14|TRBV4-1|.|TRBJ1-4|.
CASSQRASYEKLFF
TGCGCCAGCAGCCAGCGGGCCTCGTATGAAAAACTGTTTTTT
>14|TRBV7-3|.|TRBJ2-7|.
CASSLTPGADEQYF
TGTGCCAGCAGCTTAACGCCAGGGGCTGACGAGCAGTACTTC
>15|TRBV18|TRBD1|TRBJ2-5|.
CASSPQSGGGETQYF
TGTGCCAGCTCACCACAGTCAGGGGGCGGAGAGACCCAGTACTTC
>14|TRBV15|TRBD2|TRBJ2-1|.
CATSRDTAGDEQFF
TGTGCCACCAGCAGAGATACGGCGGGAGACGAGCAGTTCTTC
>13|TRBV6-5|.|TRBJ2-7|.
CASSNRAPNEQYF
TGTGCCAGCAGTAATCGGGCTCCCAACGAGCAGTACTTC
>11|TRBV27|.|TRBJ2-7|once
CASRRNYEQYF
TGTGCCAGCAGGCGAAACTACGAGCAGTACTTC
>13|TRBV5-1|.|TRBJ1-4|.
CASSLYSNEKLFF
TGCGCCAGCAGCTTATATTCTAATGAAAAACTGTTTTTT
>14|TRBV5-1|.|TRBJ1-5|.
CASSPSGGNQPQHF
TGCGCCAGCAGCCCCTCAGGCGGCAATCAGCCCCAGCATTTT
>13|TRBV9|.|TRBJ1-5|.
CASSPDRSGPQHF
TGTGCCAGCAGCCCTGATAGATCTGGCCCCCAGCATTTT
>14|TRBV7-6|.|TRBJ2-5|.
CASSLAGGGETQYF
TGTGCCAGCAGCTTAGCGGGAGGCGGGGAGACCCAGTACTTC
>14|TRBV15|.|TRBJ2-1|.
CATRTGSPYNEQFF
TGTGCCACCAGAACAGGTTCCCCGTACAATGAGCAGTTCTTC
>14|TRBV28|.|TRBJ2-7|.
CASSIGASPYEQYF
TGTGCCAGCAGTATAGGAGCCAGCCCCTACGAGCAGTACTTC
>15|TRBV4-1|TRBD2|TRBJ2-1|.
CASRRGSFTDNEQFF
TGCGCCAGCAGGCGCGGGAGTTTTACCGACAATGAGCAGTTCTTC
>12|TRBV5-1|.|TRBJ2-1|.
CASSERGDEQFF
TGCGCCAGCAGTGAAAGGGGGGATGAGCAGTTCTTC
>15|TRBV7-8|TRBD1|TRBJ2-7|.
CASTAGQGWRYEQYF
TGTGCCAGCACCGCTGGACAGGGATGGAGGTACGAGCAGTACTTC
>14|TRBV19|.|TRBJ1-2|.
CASGHVTVGTGYTF
TGTGCCAGTGGCCATGTTACAGTTGGAACTGGCTACACCTTC
>12|TRBV10-2|.|TRBJ2-2|.
CASGLYTGELFF
TGCGCCAGTGGACTTTACACCGGGGAGCTGTTTTTT
>16|TRBV25-1|.|TRBJ2-5|.
CASSALGKGSPETQYF
TGTGCCAGCAGTGCCTTAGGGAAGGGGTCCCCAGAGACCCAGTACTTC
>14|TRBV29-1|TRBD2|TRBJ2-7|.
CSVMTSGVPYEQYF
TGCAGCGTCATGACTAGCGGGGTTCCCTACGAGCAGTACTTC
>14|TRBV6-5|TRBD2|TRBJ2-7|once
CASSLAASSYEQYF
TGTGCCAGCTCTCTAGCGGCCAGCTCCTACGAGCAGTACTTC
>14|TRBV5-4|TRBD1|TRBJ1-4|.
CASSPGQGPGLLFF
TGTGCCAGCAGCCCGGGACAGGGTCCCGGTTTGTTGTTTTTT
>15|TRBV27|.|TRBJ1-5|few
CASSLSGPSNQPQHF
TGTGCCAGCAGTTTAAGTGGTCCTAGCAATCAGCCCCAGCATTTT
>18|TRBV5-5|.|TRBJ1-3|.
CASSLVQILARSGNTIYF
TGTGCCAGCAGCTTGGTGCAGATCCTAGCCCGCTCTGGAAACACCATATATTTT
>16|TRBV18|TRBD1|TRBJ1-1|.
CASSQGQGASNTEAFF
TGTGCCAGCTCACAAGGACAGGGGGCGTCGAACACTGAAGCTTTCTTT
>14|TRBV7-3|.|TRBJ2-3|.
CASSLTRHTDTQYF
TGTGCCAGCAGCCTGACTAGACACACAGATACGCAGTATTTT
>15|TRBV5-6|TRBD1|TRBJ1-2|.
CASSWGQLQGYGYTF
TGTGCCAGCAGCTGGGGACAGCTTCAGGGCTATGGCTACACCTTC
>15|TRBV27|TRBD2|TRBJ2-7|.
CASSLLAGGLGEQYF
TGTGCCAGCAGCTTATTAGCGGGAGGGTTGGGGGAGCAGTACTTC
>17|TRBV7-9|TRBD1|TRBJ1-1|.
CASRQSRGAMGNTEAFF
TGTGCCAGCAGGCAGTCCAGGGGGGCGATGGGGAACACTGAAGCTTTCTTT
>14|TRBV4-2|.|TRBJ2-7|.
CASSQGDLAYEQYF
TGTGCCAGCAGCCAAGGGGATCTGGCCTACGAGCAGTACTTC
>13|TRBV28|.|TRBJ1-1|.
CASSSGHHTEAFF
TGTGCCAGCAGCTCGGGACATCACACTGAAGCTTTCTTT
>14|TRBV28|TRBD1|TRBJ2-7|.
CASSLQGAVYEQYF
TGTGCCAGCAGCCTACAGGGGGCTGTCTACGAGCAGTACTTC
>11|TRBV20-1|.|TRBJ1-4|.
CSARVGEKLFF
TGCAGTGCTAGAGTAGGTGAAAAACTGTTTTTT
>15|TRBV27|TRBD2|TRBJ2-3|.
CASSLVGGYTDTQYF
TGTGCCAGCAGTTTGGTGGGAGGGTACACAGATACGCAGTATTTT
>14|TRBV28|.|TRBJ2-7|.
CASSPPRSATEQYF
TGTGCCAGCAGTCCCCCCCGAAGCGCCACCGAGCAGTACTTC
>15|TRBV27|.|TRBJ1-5|.
CASRPYRDRGQPQHF
TGTGCCAGCAGGCCATACAGGGATCGAGGTCAGCCCCAGCATTTT
>13|TRBV10-1|.|TRBJ1-1|few
CASSEGAVRTAFF
TGCGCCAGCAGTGAGGGGGCAGTCCGGACGGCTTTCTTT
>15|TRBV18|TRBD2|TRBJ2-3|.
CASSLPGAGVNTQYF
TGTGCCAGCTCCCTCCCAGGAGCGGGAGTGAATACGCAGTATTTT
>18|TRBV13|TRBD1|TRBJ1-1|.
CASSSHGGTGKGWTEAFF
TGTGCCAGCAGCTCCCACGGGGGGACAGGGAAAGGTTGGACTGAAGCTTTCTTT
>13|TRBV5-1|.|TRBJ2-7|.
CASSLGLDYEQYF
TGCGCCAGCAGCTTGGGACTTGACTACGAGCAGTACTTC
>15|TRBV7-3|TRBD2|TRBJ2-1|.
CASSLSGSRYNEQFF
TGTGCCAGCAGCCTAAGCGGGAGCCGCTACAATGAGCAGTTCTTC